This TCR beta chain was sequenced for a study of cytomegalovirus exposure and HLA in healthy donors. Study-wide points: The study designated around 150 TCR beta chains cytomegalovirus-associated. Prior analysis indicated that the majority of TCR beta V segments exhibited productivity approximately 87% or approximately 30% of the time. Exclusion as indistinguishable affected some V segments, including TRBV6-2 and TRBV6-3.

The PCR employed 60 Vbeta primers together with 13 Jbeta primers. The authors' processing: About 11 million of some 80 million unique TCR beta chains were shared, per a later count. Assay used: immunoSEQ multiplex PCR; TCRdb lists only in-frame clones, some missing. The D gene and trimming were derived from the DNA, and the V and J assignments and clone size from that table. The table shows 150,000 or so clones, with approximately 70% occurring only once. V lost 4 bases, J lost 0 bases, and 11 bases lay in between. The CDR3 length is 15 residues. CDR1 and CDR2 from the germline V gene are SGHDT and YYEEEE. Worth noting for this clone: As yet, its antigen is unknown.

What was sequenced was PBMCs. The TCR originated in a young woman in good health and CMV-seronegative. V usage is TRBV5-6 and J usage is TRBJ2-4; D might be TRBD1 (5 bases). The CDR3 protein is CASSINRLAKNIQYF. CDR3 DNA: TGTGCCAGCAGCATCAACAGGTTAGCCAAAAACATTCAGTACTTC.